A single T cell receptor beta chain is shown here with its context. Clones were sequenced by immunoSEQ multiplex PCR, and TCRdb holds only the in-frame ones, with some missing. The sample lists some 87,000 clones, about 92% seen once, with more than 0.3% in the top ten. The sample originates from a study of technical replicates of blood from a handful of donors. Trimming cost V 0 bases and J 1 base, with 8 bases left between them. Germline-derived CDR1 and CDR2 are SGDLS and YYNGEE. The CDR3 has 14 residues. The TCR comes from a human donor in good health. Sequenced: T cells isolated from PBMCs. This chain uses TRBV9 with TRBJ2-7; D gene uncertain. The CDR3 region has the DNA TGTGCCAGCAGCGTAGATAGTTCTTCCTACGAGCAGTACTTC. Translated: CASSVDSSSYEQYF.